This T cell receptor beta chain originates from a study of T cell repertoires in cytomegalovirus infection (dated by TCRdb to about 2019). Regarding the complete study: The HLA type of each donor mattered for the analysis, because public TCR beta signatures pointed to carriage of CMV infection along with the matching HLA type.

This clonotype was observed a few times. It lacks a known antigen. One base away there is no much larger clone; base qualities are not given. Broader findings and caveats from the paper: In both this cohort and an independent cohort of some 370 donors, the cumulative frequency of public TCR beta family members distinguished carriers of CMV infection plus the relevant HLA type. The ex vivo response was dominated by HLA-C-restricted CMV-specific TCR beta clonotypes, which also provided the single most frequent clonotype in two of eight donors.

V is shortened by 5 bases, J by 5 bases, and the region joining them spans 18 bases. The CDR3 starts with the cysteine, ends with the phenylalanine, and has 15 residues. Only the CDR3 portion is preserved as DNA: 45 bases, with reading frame beginning at the first base. The germline V gene (reference sequence) specifies LNHDA as CDR1 and SQIVND as CDR2. The reads were generated on an Illumina HiSeq 1500. TCRdb reanalyzed the raw reads on its own, using fastp at Q25 for trimming and MiXCR for clone calling, and kept in-frame beta chains. Rows with a matching CDR3 protein are joined into one entry that keeps the most common DNA and genes. The sample table lists about 490,000 distinct CDR3 sequences, more than 15% of them with a count of one. The ten largest account for 20% to 30% of the sample.

The rearranged segments are TRBV19 and TRBJ2-5; the D element might be TRBD1 or TRBD2, as each aligns at 7 bases. The clonotype comes from a human donor in good health (CMV status not recorded). Some clones in this sample may be carry-over from other donors' samples. The material sequenced was CD8+ T cells from PBMCs. The bases read TGTGCCAGTAGTTCCAGGGGGGGGCTTATGGAGACCCAGTACTTC. Its product reads: CASSSRGGLMETQYF.